The 16 T cell receptor beta chains below come from one sample, sequenced in a study of blood T cell repertoires in COVID-19. Sequencing was performed with immunoSEQ multiplex PCR; in TCRdb, only in-frame clones are kept and a portion is missing. Of some 250,000 clones listed, roughly 83% are singletons. Sequencing input: peripheral blood. These receptor sequences come from an elderly man with acute or convalescent COVID-19.

The V call is TRBV28, the J call TRBJ1-3; possible D gene TRBD1, 6 bases. The CDR3 sequence is 16 residues long. V lost 6 bases and J lost 5, with 20 bases in between. CDR1 and CDR2 from the germline V gene are MDHEN and SYDVKM. CDR3 in DNA: TGTGCCAGCAGCGGCCCCCCTCCAACAGGGAGAAACACCATATATTTT. Its protein product is CASSGPPPTGRNTIYF.

This clone was recorded only once. The chain carries TRBV14 and TRBJ1-3; 8 bases are shared with TRBD1. V was pared by 4 bases and J by 7 bases, with 6 bases of the junction left unmatched. Germline-derived CDR1 and CDR2 are SGHDN and FVKESK. This CDR3 comprises 14 residues. The CDR3 reads CASSRDRGQNTIYF. Here the CDR3 DNA reads TGTGCCAGCAGCCGCGACAGGGGCCAGAACACCATATATTTT.

This clone was counted between two and nine times. The chain joins TRBV7-2 to TRBJ2-7, with 9 nucleotides matching TRBD2. Per germline, CDR1 SGHTA and CDR2 FQGNSA. There are 14 residues in the CDR3. J lost 7 bases, V lost 3 bases, and 7 bases had no gene match. In DNA, the CDR3 is TGTGCCAGCAGCTTTGGCGGGGGGGCCGGTGAGCAGTACTTC. Its translation: CASSFGGGAGEQYF.

This sequence joins TRBV15 and TRBJ2-5; D possibly corresponds to TRBD2 (5 bases). This CDR3 has 12 amino acids. The germline gives CDR1 LNHNV, CDR2 YYDKDF (reference sequence). The germline V and J ends were trimmed by 5 bases and 3 bases, with 7 bases remaining between them. CDR3 sequence reads: CATSEREETQYF. In DNA, the CDR3 is TGTGCCACCAGCGAGAGGGAAGAGACCCAGTACTTC.

This clone was recorded a few times. The chain's CDR3 is CASSLLPGQIYGYTF. CDR3 sequence (DNA): TGTGCCAGCAGCTTACTGCCGGGACAGATCTATGGCTACACCTTC. This chain connects TRBV7-2 to TRBJ1-2, with 7 bases lining up with TRBD1. With V trimmed by 2 bases and J by 4 bases, 7 bases remained unmatched. The CDR3 loop spans 15 amino acids. Germline lookup yields CDR1 SGHTA and CDR2 FQGNSA.

This clone is a singleton in its sample. Other DNA sequences from this sample encode an identical CDR3 as well. As DNA, the CDR3 is TGCAGCGTGGGACATAGCAATCAGCCCCAGCATTTT. Translating it yields CSVGHSNQPQHF. This chain links TRBV29-1 with TRBJ1-5, with D perhaps matching TRBD1 (6 bases). Germline V gene data show CDR1 as SQVTM and CDR2 as ANQGSEA. The CDR3 is 12 amino acids. V was shortened by 6 bases and J by 0 bases, with 6 bases between the two germline ends.

The chain uses TRBV28 and TRBJ1-6; D remains ambiguous. Per the germline V gene, CDR1 is MDHEN and CDR2 is SYDVKM. The CDR3 is made up of 11 amino acids. The V and J ends lost 6 bases and 14 bases respectively, with 11 bases between them. The chain's CDR3 is CASSPLGSLHF. The CDR3 DNA sequence: TGTGCCAGCAGCCCTCTCGGGTCCCTCCACTTT.

The J gene is TRBJ1-5, the V gene TRBV20-1, with D perhaps matching TRBD1 (5 bases). V was trimmed by 3 bases and J by 4 bases, leaving 10 bases between them. This CDR3 has 13 residues. Germline V gives CDR1 DFQATT, CDR2 SNEGSKA (reference sequence). The CDR3 sequence is CSASWGLNQPQHF. The CDR3 DNA reads TGCAGTGCTAGTTGGGGCCTTAATCAGCCCCAGCATTTT.

The V gene is TRBV19, the J gene TRBJ1-1, with 10 bases fitting TRBD1. Germline V gene lookup returns CDR1 LNHDA and CDR2 SQIVND (reference sequence). J was trimmed by 7 bases and V by 6 bases; bases with no gene match: 8. This CDR3 region has 14 residues. CDR3 region: CASRTTGGRGEAFF. CDR3 DNA sequence: TGTGCCAGTAGGACGACAGGGGGCAGGGGTGAAGCTTTCTTT.

This chain connects TRBV5-6 to TRBJ2-7, with 10 bases aligning to TRBD1. Losses at the gene ends were 6 bases for V and 3 bases for J; bases not matched to a gene: 6. The CDR3 length is 14 residues. Germline CDR1 is SGHDT and CDR2 is YYEEEE. CDR3 amino acids: CASKGTGDRYEQYF. The CDR3 region has the DNA TGTGCCAGCAAGGGGACAGGGGACCGCTACGAGCAGTACTTC. The whole variable domain, filled in from reference TRBV5-6 and TRBJ2-7, reads DAGVTQSPTHLIKTRGQQVTLRCSPKSGHDTVSWYQQALGQGPQFIFQYYEEEERQRGNFPDRFSGHQFPNYSSELNVNALLLGDSALYLCASKGTGDRYEQYFGPGTRLTVT.

The chain joins TRBV19 to TRBJ1-2; D remains ambiguous. V lost 5 bases and J lost 1, with 8 bases in between. CDR3 length equals 13 residues. Germline CDR1 and CDR2: LNHDA and SQIVND (reference sequence). For the CDR3, the DNA is TGTGCCAGTAGTGAGAGAATTAACTATGGCTACACCTTC. It yields the protein CASSERINYGYTF.

J is TRBJ2-5 and V is TRBV10-3; 9 bases map to TRBD2. This CDR3 is built from 16 residues. Germline-derived CDR1 and CDR2 are ENHRY and SYGVKD. V was pared by 6 bases and J by 5 bases, with 13 bases of the junction left unmatched. The CDR3 DNA follows: TGTGCCATCAGCCCGGGGGCTAGCGGGAAGGTCGAGACCCAGTACTTC. This sequence encodes CAISPGASGKVETQYF.

The rearrangement uses TRBV6-1 and TRBJ2-3; the match to TRBD2 covers 14 bases. J was trimmed by 8 bases and V by 0 bases; bases with no gene match: 4. Germline V gene data show CDR1 as MNHNS and CDR2 as SASEGT. CDR3 length: 16 amino acids. CDR3 DNA sequence: TGTGCCAGCAGTGAAGCGACTAGCGGGGGGGCGGGTACGCAGTATTTT. Its translation is CASSEATSGGAGTQYF.

This clone was found once. The chain has TRBV6-6 and TRBJ2-7; D is unclear. Trimming stripped 7 bases from V and 3 bases from J, with 7 bases between. Germline CDR1 and CDR2: MNHNY and SVGAGI (reference sequence). The CDR3 extends over 11 amino acids. The CDR3 bases are TGTGCCAGCACAGGTGGCTACGAGCAGTACTTC. Translation: CASTGGYEQYF.

The genes are TRBV28 and TRBJ2-7; D gene unclear. Trimming removed 7 bases from V and 0 bases from J, with 19 bases in between. The CDR3 consists of 16 residues. Germline assignment: CDR1 MDHEN and CDR2 SYDVKM. The CDR3 spells CASTPSQGGYSYEQYF. The CDR3 nucleotides read TGTGCCAGCACCCCTTCTCAAGGCGGTTACTCCTACGAGCAGTACTTC.

V usage is TRBV28 and J usage is TRBJ1-5, with a tentative D call TRBD1 (6 bases). CDR3 length: 18 residues. CDR1 is MDHEN, CDR2 SYDVKM, per germline. Trimming stripped 3 bases from V and 1 base from J, with 19 bases between. The CDR3 loop reads CASSFNRVGKRSNQPQHF. DNA of the CDR3: TGTGCCAGCAGTTTCAACAGGGTAGGCAAGAGGAGCAATCAGCCCCAGCATTTT. The entire variable domain, with the rest obtained from reference TRBV28 and TRBJ1-5, is as follows: DVKVTQSSRYLVKRTGEKVFLECVQDMDHENMFWYRQDPGLGLRLIYFSYDVKMKEKGDIPEGYSVSREKKERFSLILESASTNQTSMYLCASSFNRVGKRSNQPQHFGDGTRLSIL.